The next 10 T cell receptor beta chains were all read from a single sample in a study of blood T cell repertoires in COVID-19. Assay used: immunoSEQ multiplex PCR; TCRdb lists only in-frame clones, some missing. Here the sample spans around 100,000 clones, around 89% being singletons. The sample consisted of peripheral blood. The receptor set was obtained from a woman between 50 and 59 years old with acute or convalescent COVID-19.

The genes are TRBV7-9 and TRBJ2-7, with D tentatively TRBD1 (5 bases). Between the trimmed V and J ends, which lost 1 base and 9 bases, there was a span of 13 bases. The CDR3 covers 13 residues. Germline CDR1 SEHNR, CDR2 FQNEAQ (reference sequence). The CDR3 here is CASSLEQEWGQYF. DNA of the CDR3: TGTGCCAGCAGCTTAGAACAGGAGTGGGGGCAGTACTTC.

There are a few counts of this clone. The chain has TRBV11-2 and TRBJ1-1, with D unclear. The CDR3 is 14 amino acids. Per the germline V gene, CDR1 is SGHAT and CDR2 is FQNNGV. V lost 1 base and J lost 1, with 7 bases in between. The CDR3 DNA sequence: TGTGCCAGCAGCTTAGGGGCAGGGAACACTGAAGCTTTCTTT. This codes for CASSLGAGNTEAFF.

V is TRBV30 and J is TRBJ1-1, with TRBD1 matching 9 bases. In germline, CDR1 is GTSNPN, CDR2 SVGIG (reference sequence). The V segment lost 5 bases and the J segment 3 bases; nucleotides outside the gene matches: 13. The CDR3 runs to 16 residues. The CDR3 coding sequence is TGTGCCTGGGTAGGCACAGGGGGCGCCCGGGACACTGAAGCTTTCTTT. This gives the protein CAWVGTGGARDTEAFF.

The J gene is TRBJ2-7, the V gene TRBV5-4; 10 bases agree with TRBD2. The CDR3 covers 15 residues. CDR1 and CDR2 from the germline V gene are SGHNT and YYREEE (reference sequence). V lost 0 bases, J lost 7 bases, and 7 bases stayed unmatched. The CDR3 DNA follows: TGTGCCAGCAGCTTGGGGCTAGCGGGAGTTGGGGAGCAGTACTTC. It is translated as CASSLGLAGVGEQYF.

The V and J genes are TRBV30 and TRBJ2-7, with 9 bases matching TRBD1. V was pared by 4 bases and J by 4 bases, with 8 bases of the junction left unmatched. Germline CDR1 reads GTSNPN; CDR2 reads SVGIG (reference sequence). This CDR3 is 14 amino acids long. Written as DNA, the CDR3 is TGTGCCTGGATGGAGGGACAGGGAAGGTACGAGCAGTACTTC. Its translation: CAWMEGQGRYEQYF.

The V call is TRBV7-9, the J call TRBJ1-6, with D perhaps TRBD1 (6 bases). The germline CDR1 and CDR2 sequences are SEHNR and FQNEAQ (reference sequence). Trimming took off 5 bases at V and 11 bases at J, with 13 bases between the two ends. The CDR3 is 13 residues long. CDR3 loop: CASSQGLLPPLHF. The CDR3 nucleotides are TGTGCCAGCAGCCAGGGGTTGTTACCACCCCTCCACTTT.

This clone was recorded only once. The gene calls are TRBV4-1 and TRBJ2-1; 7 bases agree with TRBD2. With V trimmed by 5 bases and J by 0 bases, 4 bases remained unmatched. This CDR3 is 15 amino acids long. From germline, CDR1 is MGHRA and CDR2 YSYEKL. CDR3 protein: CASSLAGSSYNEQFF. The CDR3 coding sequence is TGCGCCAGCAGCTTAGCGGGTAGCTCCTACAATGAGCAGTTCTTC.

The chain has TRBV28 and TRBJ1-4, with D perhaps TRBD1 (5 bases). The germline gives CDR1 MDHEN, CDR2 SYDVKM. The V and J ends lost 5 bases and 8 bases respectively, with 15 bases between them. This CDR3 has 14 residues. The CDR3 protein is CASSQVGGYEKLFF. In nucleotides, the CDR3 is TGTGCCAGCAGTCAAGTGGGGGGATACGAAAAACTGTTTTTT.

The chain recombines TRBV7-9 with TRBJ2-7; 9 bases align to TRBD2. There are 15 residues in the CDR3. CDR1 and CDR2 from the germline V gene are SEHNR and FQNEAQ (reference sequence). V shed 4 bases and J 4 bases; nucleotides not matched to a gene: 8. CDR3: CASSSAGTSQYEQYF. CDR3 DNA: TGTGCCAGCAGCTCTGCCGGGACTAGCCAGTACGAGCAGTACTTC.

The chain uses TRBV2 and TRBJ1-4, with 12 bases matching TRBD1. Germline CDR1 reads SNHLY; CDR2 reads FYNNEI. J gave up 3 bases and V 6 bases, and 5 bases lay outside the gene matches. The length of the CDR3 is 16 residues. The CDR3 DNA sequence: TGTGCCAGCAGATGGGGACAGGGGGCAGCTAATGAAAAACTGTTTTTT. It specifies CASRWGQGAANEKLFF.